One and the same sample provided the 15 T cell receptor beta chains below, sequenced in a study of glioma-infiltrating T cells after dendritic cell vaccination. Generated by immunoSEQ multiplex PCR, the TCRdb table keeps only in-frame clones and is missing some. This table holds tens of thousands of clones, almost 85% found once. The input for sequencing was blood, taken before dendritic cell vaccination. These receptors were taken from a human donor with glioblastoma.

The table lists this clone with a count of one. V usage is TRBV13 and J usage is TRBJ2-7; TRBD2 might be the D (6 bases). Germline assignment: CDR1 PRHDT and CDR2 FYEKMQ (reference sequence). CDR3 length: 14 amino acids. Deletions cut 10 bases from V and 3 bases from J, with 19 bases between. The CDR3 reads CATQRREVIYEQYV. In nucleotides, the CDR3 is TGTGCCACCCAGCGGCGGGAAGTGATCTACGAGCAGTACGTC.

This sequence joins TRBV6-1 and TRBJ2-7; D is possibly TRBD1 (6 bases). Germline-derived CDR1 and CDR2 are MNHNS and SASEGT. With 5 bases removed from V and 0 bases from J, the gap between germline ends came to 14 bases. The CDR3 spans 15 residues. This chain's CDR3 is CASSSGTTSSYEQYV. The DNA of the CDR3 is TGTGCCAGCAGTTCCGGGACAACGAGCTCCTACGAGCAGTACGTC.

The chain recombines TRBV7-2 with TRBJ2-1, with D unresolved. This CDR3 comprises 13 residues. V lost 5 bases and J lost 10, with 15 bases in between. CDR1 and CDR2 (germline): SGHTA, FQGNSA. The CDR3 region has the DNA TGTGCCAGCAGCCCGAGGTCGGGTGGAGAGCAGTTCTTC. Amino acids: CASSPRSGGEQFF. Looking up the rest from reference TRBV7-2 and TRBJ2-1 gives the full variable domain: GAGVSQSPSNKVTEKGKDVELRCDPISGHTALYWYRQSLGQGLEFLIYFQGNSAPDKSGLPSDRFSAERTGGSVSTLTIQRTQQEDSAVYLCASSPRSGGEQFFGPGTRLTVL.

V gene TRBV2 combines with J gene TRBJ2-1; the match to TRBD2 covers 10 bases. The trim removed 7 bases at V and 9 bases at J, leaving 15 bases unmatched. The CDR3 is made up of 16 amino acids. In germline, CDR1 is SNHLY, CDR2 FYNNEI. CDR3 sequence (DNA): TGTGCCAGCACTGCAACAAAAGCGGGAGGGCGTCCTGAGCAGTTCTTC. It translates to CASTATKAGGRPEQFF. Filled out from reference TRBV2 and TRBJ2-1, the complete variable domain reads EPEVTQTPSHQVTQMGQEVILRCVPISNHLYFYWYRQILGQKVEFLVSFYNNEISEKSEIFDDQFSVERPDGSNFTLKIRSTKLEDSAMYFCASTATKAGGRPEQFFGPGTRLTVL.

V is TRBV4-1 and J is TRBJ2-7, with TRBD2 identical over 8 bases. V lost 0 bases, J lost 0 bases, and 4 bases stayed unmatched. This CDR3 region has 16 residues. The germline CDR1 and CDR2 sequences are MGHRA and YSYEKL. The chain's CDR3 is CASSQDGRGDSYEQYF. Written as DNA, the CDR3 is TGCGCCAGCAGCCAAGACGGGCGGGGGGACTCCTACGAGCAGTACTTC.

V usage is TRBV5-1 and J usage is TRBJ2-3, with 13 positions matching TRBD2. Germline V gene sequence: CDR1 SGHRS, CDR2 YFSETQ. V dropped 4 bases and J dropped 6; count of bases not matched to a gene: 8. This CDR3 is built from 16 residues. Here the CDR3 DNA reads TGCGCCAGCAGCCCGCAACTAGCGGGGGGGGCGGATACGCAGTATTTT. This sequence encodes CASSPQLAGGADTQYF.

This clone was observed a handful of times. The rearrangement links TRBV5-4 to TRBJ1-6; no clear D gene. V shed 0 bases and J shed 0 bases, with 4 bases lying between them. Germline CDR1 and CDR2: SGHNT and YYREEE (reference sequence). The CDR3 is made up of 15 amino acids. CDR3 nucleotides: TGTGCCAGCAGCTTGGGTAGCTCCTATAATTCACCCCTCCACTTT. Translating gives CASSLGSSYNSPLHF.

The chain combines TRBV9 with TRBJ2-3; D perhaps matches TRBD2 (6 bases). Trimming took off 2 bases at V and 0 bases at J, with 16 bases between the two ends. The CDR3 has 17 amino acids. Germline V gives CDR1 SGDLS, CDR2 YYNGEE. The CDR3 DNA reads as TGTGCCAGCAGCGTCCCGTCGGAGGGCTCTAGCACAGATACGCAGTATTTT. The encoded protein is CASSVPSEGSSTDTQYF.

This clone was observed a few times. The chain joins TRBV7-2 to TRBJ2-7, with 10 nucleotides matching TRBD2. The junction had 6 bases not matched to a gene; V was cut back by 2 bases and J by 5 bases. The CDR3 runs 15 residues. The germline V gene has CDR1 SGHTA and CDR2 FQGNSA. The chain's CDR3 is CASSLRAGGPHEQYV. In nucleotides, the CDR3 is TGTGCCAGCAGCTTAAGAGCGGGAGGGCCTCACGAGCAGTACGTC.

There are a few counts of this clone. J is TRBJ1-5 and V is TRBV4-1; D remains ambiguous. This CDR3 contains 16 residues. Germline lookup yields CDR1 MGHRA and CDR2 YSYEKL. The V and J ends lost 3 bases and 0 bases respectively, with 12 bases between them. The CDR3: CASSHEGQASNQPQHF. In nucleotides, the CDR3 is TGCGCCAGCAGCCACGAAGGCCAGGCTAGCAATCAGCCCCAGCATTTT.

The chain has TRBV6-6 and TRBJ2-7, with 15 bases lining up with TRBD2. V was clipped by 2 bases and J by 6 bases; unmatched bases: 2. The CDR3 loop spans 15 amino acids. Germline CDR1 and CDR2: MNHNY and SVGAGI (reference sequence). The CDR3 DNA sequence: TGTGCCAGCAGTTACCCGGGACTAGCGGGAGGCGAGCAGTACGTC. It codes for CASSYPGLAGGEQYV.

The rearrangement links TRBV19 to TRBJ1-2; a possible D gene is TRBD1 (5 bases). CDR3 length: 13 amino acids. V lost 4 bases and J 4 bases, leaving 10 bases between the germline ends. Germline loops: CDR1 LNHDA, CDR2 SQIVND (reference sequence). The DNA for the CDR3 is TGTGCCAGTAGTACTATGGGGGGCTATGGCTACACCTTC. It encodes CASSTMGGYGYTF.

The count of this clone is one. The V call is TRBV6-5, the J call TRBJ2-1, with 7 bases identical to TRBD2. The CDR3 runs to 12 residues. The junction had 4 bases not matched to a gene; V was cut back by 5 bases and J by 9 bases. Germline CDR1 reads MNHEY; CDR2 reads SVGAGI. CDR3 protein: CASSRLASEQFF. For the CDR3, the DNA is TGTGCCAGCAGTAGACTAGCTAGTGAGCAGTTCTTC.

The chain combines TRBV6-5 with TRBJ1-4, with TRBD1 matching 7 bases. Germline loops: CDR1 MNHEY, CDR2 SVGAGI. Trimming took 6 bases from V and 5 from J; bases not matched to a gene: 9. This CDR3 region has 15 residues. CDR3 nucleotides: TGTGCCAGCAGGAACTCCGGGACAGTGAATGAAAAACTGTTTTTT. It codes for CASRNSGTVNEKLFF.

V and J are TRBV19 and TRBJ2-2; TRBD2 might be the D (6 bases). The length of the CDR3 is 15 residues. The V end was cut by 5 bases, the J end by 8 bases, with 18 bases between. Germline values: CDR1 LNHDA, CDR2 SQIVND (reference sequence). The DNA of the CDR3 is TGTGCCAGTAGTCCGGGACTTTCCTGGGGGGGGGAGCTGTTTTTT. Encoded protein: CASSPGLSWGGELFF.